This T cell receptor beta chain was documented in a study of OX40 agonist ivuxolimab in advanced cancers. Study-level information: Dose-escalation patients had hepatocellular carcinoma, melanoma, renal cell or head and neck cancer. General study results and limits: Expanded peripheral T-cell antigen specificity went undetermined.

Exclusion of a patient followed from autoimmune disease history or systemic immunosuppression. Peripheral blood came from all dose cohorts at three timepoints. Sequencing used immunoSEQ multiplex PCR; TCRdb keeps in-frame clones, though not all of them. The sample lists about 19,000 clones, 86% seen once, with roughly 14% in the top ten. The CDR3 covers 15 residues. V trimming: 2 bases; J trimming: 11 bases; junction bases outside the gene matches: 10. CDR1 and CDR2 from the germline V gene are MNHNS and SASEGT. A remark on this clone: What it binds is unknown.

This sequence joins TRBV6-1 and TRBJ1-5; TRBD1 aligns across 9 bases. Sample: CD4+ or CD8+ T cells sorted from blood, taken in a trial of the OX40 agonist ivuxolimab. The clonotype comes from an adult with an advanced solid tumor such as melanoma, head and neck, liver or kidney cancer. CDR3 coding DNA: TGTGCCAGCAGTGAAATCTCCTGGACAGGGGATTCCCAGCATTTT. Translating it yields CASSEISWTGDSQHF.